This TCR beta chain was captured by sequencing in a study of cytomegalovirus exposure and HLA in healthy donors (TCRdb year 2017). Study-level background: An earlier analysis of some 500 of the donors reported 250 to 300 Gb of sequence data and some 100 million unique TCR beta sequences from about 200 million T cells. Approximately 300 gigabases of sequencing data and 91 million or so unique TCR sequences made up an early release that covered approximately 700 HLA-typed donors. The genetic ancestry cluster associated with self-reported Caucasian donors included 81% of the approximately 430 genotyped donors. The aim of the study was to test whether cataloging public T cell receptors could identify signatures of past pathogen exposure. The study used immunosequencing to profile the T cell repertoires of approximately 650 subjects and linked those repertoires to cytomegalovirus serostatus. Along with the approximately 700-subject first cohort, a separate validation cohort of over a hundred different subjects was used. The study combined high-throughput TCR immunosequencing, statistical association of individual TCRs with disease status, and machine learning to predict cytomegalovirus infection status. In a later analysis, previously published TCR beta repertoires from 666 donors were re-analyzed and high-resolution HLA genotyping was added so that TCR occurrence patterns could be studied. Rather than using new phenotypic data, the later analysis identified candidate immune exposures from TCR beta sequences and from how often those sequences occurred across donors. An earlier analysis of about 600 of the donors used high-throughput TCR beta sequencing to judge whether each TCR beta V gene segment behaved as functional or pseudogenic. Donor age, sex, ethnicity and CMV serostatus were compiled alongside the repertoire data. A later genetic analysis used genome-wide SNP genotypes for about 55% of the 666 donors, treating that subset as a discovery cohort. All discovery cohort repertoires had been generated using a single sequencing platform. Class I and class II HLA loci were covered by the typing at four-digit resolution. The number of typed donors differed by locus: about 620-640 for A, B, C, DRB1 and DQB1; approximately 520 for DQA1; 606 for DPA1; and about 450 for DPB1. A handful of DR-DQ haplotypes were treated as single units for association and clustering because of strong linkage in the cohort. On average, roughly 240,000 unique TCR beta nucleotide sequences were sequenced per donor among about 400 genotyped donors of the cohort, with roughly a sixth of those sequences being non-productive.

Comments on this clone: Its antigen specificity is not known. The sample holds no much larger clone one base away, and base qualities are not on file.

Here is what the overall study found, with its caveats: Linkage disequilibrium might explain the correlated functional status among segregating V segments, but an unknown experimental factor could not be excluded. In a later genetic analysis, fewer N-insertions in productive TCRs were reported among donors in an Asian-associated ancestry cluster than the roughly 710-donor mean. In the study, 150 to 200 TCR beta chains were listed as associated with cytomegalovirus. According to a later analysis, TCR association rates differed among HLA loci, with DRB1 alleles showing the most associated TCRs and HLA-C alleles showing the fewest. In this cohort, only TCR beta chains were sequenced, and detectable features were limited by the absence of alpha or paired-chain data. A further reported finding was that TCR beta sequences accurately predicted the HLA-A and HLA-B alleles for most subjects in the first cohort. According to a later analysis, parvovirus B19, influenza, CMV and Epstein-Barr virus appeared linked to several top co-occurrence clusters. Because some donors lacked HLA typing at each locus, the association tests relied only on the typed subset. The classifier was reported to diagnose cytomegalovirus status with high specificity and sensitivity in both the original cohort and the validation cohort. Because counts were too low, under 20 rarely observed V segments, including chromosome 9 orphons, were left out of the earlier analysis of 587 of the donors. According to a later analysis, most CMV-associated TCR beta chains appeared to be HLA-restricted, and the HLA associations seemed to be driven largely by CMV exposure. An earlier analysis of approximately 570 of the donors showed that most TCR beta V segments appeared in productive rearrangements either about 87% or about 30% of the time, which broadly matched IMGT annotations. It was suggested by the authors that the approach could potentially be generalized to other disease states and immunological phenotypes. In a later analysis, HLA-associated TCR beta chains showed more clonal expansion and lower generation probabilities than non-associated chains that were equally common. At a false discovery rate of 0.05, a later analysis linked some 18,000 TCR beta sequences to specific HLA alleles. CMV serostatus was the only immune exposure information available for the cohort. Most TCR sequences were seen in very few donors, while some public TCRs were found in many individuals. Some IMGT-functional V segments, including TRBV6-2 and TRBV6-3, could not be distinguished by the 87-base-pair reads and were therefore excluded. Roughly uniform sequencing depth across donors was assumed in presence/absence analyses, although this assumption may not hold. Assigning TCR associations to individual alleles was difficult when HLA alleles, especially DR and DQ, strongly co-occurred. A cluster of highly shared sequence variants was judged likely to be a technical artifact of the sequencing pipeline. V-gene and J-gene trimming of TCR beta chains was associated with a missense DCLRE1C variant in a later genetic analysis, and the association was replicated in an independent cohort. In vitro tests confirmed that three of the cytomegalovirus-associated TCR beta chains recognize cytomegalovirus antigens.

The germline V gene gives CDR1 as MGHDK and CDR2 as SYGVNS. The V end loses 8 bases and the J end loses 0 bases, and a stretch of 20 bases separates them. CDR3 length: 17 amino acids, cysteine to phenylalanine. Only the CDR3 DNA stays, 51 bases, in frame from base 1. The library was made by the immunoSEQ multiplex PCR assay. A mixture of 60 forward primers for TCR Vbeta segments and 13 reverse primers for TCR Jbeta segments was used in the multiplex PCR. Amplification of the CDR3 region of rearranged TCR beta genes was performed with a multiplex PCR assay on genomic DNA. On the Illumina HiSeq System, the amplified TCR beta libraries were sequenced as 87-base-pair reads. As for the original processing: In a later analysis, about 80 million unique TCR beta chains were counted across the roughly 610 repertoires, and approximately 9.9 million of these chains were shared by at least two donors. To remove PCR and sequencing errors, raw reads were error-corrected and collapsed into unique sequences using a nearest-neighbor algorithm that merged closely related sequences. V, D and J gene segments were assigned by aligning CDR3 sequences to IMGT reference sequences. Each retained sequence needed at least a six-nucleotide match to both a V gene segment and a J gene segment. A rearrangement was called productive if the CDR3 had no stop codons and remained in frame with V and J, and every other rearrangement was called non-productive. Following IMGT convention, CDR3 was defined as the stretch from the second conserved V-encoded cysteine to the conserved J-encoded phenylalanine. The earlier analysis of a few hundred of the donors excluded sequences that lacked an unambiguous match to a single V gene segment. In an earlier analysis of around 590 of the donors, a V segment was called functional when productive rearrangements were above 56.7%, and segregating when the standard deviation between donors exceeded 5%. To diagnose cytomegalovirus status from the catalog of TCR beta chain sequences, a statistical classification framework was built. A later analysis assigned V and J genes by comparing TCR nucleotide sequences with IMGT/GENE-DB human TR gene sequences. A later analysis assigned CDR3 sequences and most-parsimonious VDJ recombination scenarios with the TCRdist pipeline. In a later analysis, each TCR beta chain was defined by its CDR3 amino acid sequence together with its V-gene family, and reads lacking a unique V-gene family were excluded. A later analysis removed several hundred highly shared, low-generation-probability nucleotide sequences to deal with suspected cross-contamination and a sequencing artifact. For each public chain, a later analysis derived a clonal expansion index from normalized ranks of inferred template counts within each repertoire. In a later analysis, generation probabilities were computed with a VDJ recombination model fitted to out-of-frame rearrangements, and the resulting probabilities were checked against IGoR. In a later analysis, hypergeometric tests were used to score TCR-TCR, TCR-HLA and TCR-CMV co-occurrence, with a repertoire-size bias correction applied to TCR pairs. In a later analysis, false discovery rates were estimated by permuting HLA or CMV assignments 20 times. In a later analysis, co-occurring TCRs were grouped with DBSCAN, and TCRdist sequence similarity was added when clustering was performed within HLA-allele-positive subsets. Co-occurrence clustering excluded repertoires with fewer than 30,000 or more than 120,000 public chains, plus five with anomalous nucleotide sharing. TCRdb re-hosts the immuneACCESS table, in-frame sequences only. Its copies lack some clones; in the studies checked, an unresolved V gene accounts for under half of them, and the cause for the rest is not known. V, J and clone size are those of that table, while D and trimming were read from the DNA. This sample comprises under 200,000 clones, over 60% of them detected only once. Clones ranked in the top ten supply around 5.7% of the sample.

The cohort was made up of 666 healthy bone marrow donors. Cohort members were all nominally healthy when sampled, although unrecorded immune exposures were likely present. The donor tested CMV seronegative and was one of the 352 seronegative cohort members. Each donor provided a peripheral blood sample, and peripheral blood mononuclear cells were used for TCR beta sequencing. Genomic DNA extraction from the blood cell samples was performed with the Qiagen DNeasy Blood Extraction Kit. Sequencing was carried out using PBMCs. This clonotype was sampled from a middle-aged man in good health and CMV-seronegative. Recombination joined TRBV25-1 with TRBJ1-5; the D gene is not confidently resolved. The DNA reads TGTGCCAGCCAAGTGAGCCCGCATACAGCTAGCAATCAGCCCCAGCATTTT. Translated, this is CASQVSPHTASNQPQHF.